One sample yielded the 8 T cell receptor beta chains listed below, sequenced in a study of T-cell reconstitution after alpha-beta-depleted transplantation in children. As it was prepared, the TCRbeta library received unique molecular identifiers. TCRdb fed the PCR reads into MiXCR, producing one record per CDR3 protein. The data contain fewer than 700,000 distinct CDR3 sequences, 10% to 15% of them seen just once; the ten biggest clones take up around 2.2%. Sequenced here: PBMCs, mostly from graft donor cells, sampled 360 days after TCRalphabeta/CD19-depleted stem cell transplant. All receptors derive from a male patient between 5 and 17 years old who had a stem cell transplant for acute myeloid leukemia, so the T cells may come from the graft donor.

This clonotype came up a few times. The chain couples TRBV12-3 or TRBV12-4 to TRBJ2-3; D is possibly TRBD1 (5 bases). This CDR3 spans 13 amino acids. The V end lost 5 bases, the J end lost 1 base, and 7 bases lay between the germline ends. DNA of the CDR3: TGTGCCAGCAGTAAGACAGGCACAGATACGCAGTATTTT. Amino acids: CASSKTGTDTQYF.

Remarks on this clonotype: Possible read error: a much larger clone is one base away. The conserved phenylalanine or tryptophan is not found at the CDR3 terminus, so this likely reflects a read error. The rearrangement links TRBV29-1 to TRBJ2-2, with D perhaps TRBD2 (5 bases). The CDR3 covers 14 residues. The germline V and J ends were trimmed by 4 bases and 2 bases, with 11 bases remaining between them. Germline CDR1 is SQVTM and CDR2 is ANQGSEA. CDR3 bases: TGCAGCGTTGGGTTCCGGGGAAACACCGGGGAGCTGTTTTAT. Amino acid sequence: CSVGFRGNTGELFY.

This clonotype was found many times. The V gene is TRBV4-2, the J gene TRBJ2-1; 14 bases match TRBD2. Germline CDR1 reads LGHNA; CDR2 reads YNFKEQ. V trimming: 0 bases; J trimming: 8 bases; junction bases outside the gene matches: 3. This CDR3 has 16 amino acids. Here the CDR3 DNA reads TGTGCCAGCAGCCAAGACGGGACTAGCGGGAGCGATGAGCAGTTCTTC. This translates into CASSQDGTSGSDEQFF.

The chain couples TRBV29-1 to TRBJ2-3; unclear D gene. Trimming removed 6 bases at V and 2 bases at J, with 9 bases between. CDR3 length: 12 residues. Germline assignment: CDR1 SQVTM and CDR2 ANQGSEA. Here the CDR3 reads CSVTIVTDTQYF. The CDR3, as DNA: TGCAGCGTAACAATCGTCACAGATACGCAGTATTTT.

The chain joins TRBV20-1 to TRBJ2-7, with TRBD2 as a possible D gene (6 bases). Between the trimmed V and J ends, which lost 3 bases and 2 bases, there was a span of 17 bases. This CDR3 has 15 amino acids. The V gene's germline CDR1 is DFQATT and CDR2 SNEGSKA (reference sequence). The chain's CDR3 is CSASAGLADTYEQYF. For the CDR3, the DNA is TGCAGTGCTAGCGCTGGGTTAGCGGATACCTACGAGCAGTACTTC.

This clonotype was counted a few times. The chain links TRBV4-3 to TRBJ2-4; 13 positions match TRBD2. V shed 5 bases, J shed 8 bases, and the junction held 12 bases outside the gene matches. Germline V CDR1 and CDR2: LGHNA, YSLEER. The CDR3 is 17 residues long. The CDR3 region has the DNA TGCGCCAGCAGCGAAGGACTAGCGGGAGTTGAATTTGACATTCAGTACTTC. Protein product: CASSEGLAGVEFDIQYF.

The chain uses TRBV12-3 or TRBV12-4 and TRBJ2-5, with 7 nucleotides matching TRBD2. The CDR3 is 16 residues long. V shed 2 bases, J shed 3 bases, and the junction held 9 bases outside the gene matches. CDR3 DNA: TGTGCCAGCAGTTTATACGGCCCTAGCGGCGAAGAGACCCAGTACTTC. This gives the protein CASSLYGPSGEETQYF.

This clonotype was recorded at least ten times. The chain combines TRBV29-1 with TRBJ2-2; D ambiguous. The CDR3 extends over 14 amino acids. V lost 4 bases and J lost 4, with 13 bases in between. Germline V CDR1 and CDR2: SQVTM, ANQGSEA. In DNA form, the CDR3 reads TGCAGCGTTGCAACAGTTACCTTCACCGGGGAGCTGTTTTTT. It specifies CSVATVTFTGELFF.